Listed below are T cell receptor beta chains from one sample, sequenced in a study of shared clonotypes between healthy human individuals. The assay was immunoSEQ multiplex PCR, and TCRdb's table has in-frame clones only and misses some. The table records about 580,000 clones, roughly 98% of them present only once. Sequencing used naive CD8+ T cells sorted from blood. Source of these receptors: a man aged 25-45 years in good health. CDR3s include the opening cysteine and the closing phenylalanine or tryptophan. Fields, in order: clone size, D gene, V gene, J gene, CDR3 DNA, CDR3 protein. The D gene is left open where the match is weak. A row's size may be missing; if present it is once, few, many or a size class.

clone size: .; D gene: TRBD1; V gene: TRBV7-9; J gene: TRBJ2-7; CDR3 DNA: TGTGCCAGCAGTTCTGACAGGGGGCTAGACGAGCAGTACTTC; CDR3 protein: CASSSDRGLDEQYF
clone size: .; D gene: .; V gene: TRBV29-1; J gene: TRBJ2-6; CDR3 DNA: TGCAGCGTGAGGGACCTTTTCTCTGGGGCCAACGTCCTGACTTTC; CDR3 protein: CSVRDLFSGANVLTF
clone size: once; D gene: .; V gene: TRBV9; J gene: TRBJ2-1; CDR3 DNA: TGTGCCAGCAGCGGCCTGTTAGCTGAGCAGTTCTTC; CDR3 protein: CASSGLLAEQFF
clone size: once; D gene: .; V gene: TRBV4-1; J gene: TRBJ2-2; CDR3 DNA: TGCGCCAGCAGAATGGGAGTGAACACCGGGGAGCTGTTTTTT; CDR3 protein: CASRMGVNTGELFF
clone size: .; D gene: .; V gene: TRBV27; J gene: TRBJ2-7; CDR3 DNA: TGTGCCAGCAGCTCAGTTTCGGCCGAGCAGTACTTC; CDR3 protein: CASSSVSAEQYF
clone size: .; D gene: .; V gene: TRBV27; J gene: TRBJ2-1; CDR3 DNA: TGTGCCAGCAGTTTAACGGGAGACCTCAATGAGCAGTTCTTC; CDR3 protein: CASSLTGDLNEQFF
clone size: once; D gene: .; V gene: TRBV9; J gene: TRBJ2-2; CDR3 DNA: TGTGCCAGCAGCGCTACCACCGGGGAGCTGTTTTTT; CDR3 protein: CASSATTGELFF
clone size: .; D gene: TRBD2; V gene: TRBV5-1; J gene: TRBJ2-1; CDR3 DNA: TGCGCCAGCAGAAAGGGACTAGCGGGAGTTAGGGATGAGCAGTTCTTC; CDR3 protein: CASRKGLAGVRDEQFF
clone size: .; D gene: .; V gene: TRBV11-2; J gene: TRBJ1-1; CDR3 DNA: TGTGCCAGCAGCCTATTCTGGGGAATGAACACTGAAGCTTTCTTT; CDR3 protein: CASSLFWGMNTEAFF
clone size: .; D gene: .; V gene: TRBV7-2; J gene: TRBJ2-7; CDR3 DNA: TGTGCCAGCAGCTTATTTACACAGGCTACCTACGAGCAGTACTTC; CDR3 protein: CASSLFTQATYEQYF
clone size: .; D gene: .; V gene: TRBV5-5; J gene: TRBJ2-3; CDR3 DNA: TGTGCCAGCAGCCCCACCGGGGGCGGCACAGATACGCAGTATTTT; CDR3 protein: CASSPTGGGTDTQYF
clone size: .; D gene: TRBD1; V gene: TRBV5-4; J gene: TRBJ2-7; CDR3 DNA: TGTGCCAGCAGCGAGGGACAGGCCTACGAGCAGTACTTC; CDR3 protein: CASSEGQAYEQYF
clone size: .; D gene: TRBD2; V gene: TRBV11-2; J gene: TRBJ2-7; CDR3 DNA: TGTGCCAGCAGCTCCACAGCGGGGGGCTACGAGCAGTACTTC; CDR3 protein: CASSSTAGGYEQYF
clone size: .; D gene: .; V gene: TRBV4-1; J gene: TRBJ2-7; CDR3 DNA: TGCGCCAGCAGCCAAGCAGCGAGCTACGAGCAGTACTTC; CDR3 protein: CASSQAASYEQYF
clone size: .; D gene: TRBD2; V gene: TRBV9; J gene: TRBJ2-7; CDR3 DNA: TGTGCCAGCAGCGTAGGGACTAGTGACTCCTACGAGCAGTACTTC; CDR3 protein: CASSVGTSDSYEQYF
clone size: once; D gene: TRBD1; V gene: TRBV7-7; J gene: TRBJ2-2; CDR3 DNA: TGTGCTAGCAGCTTAGATGGGCAGGGGGCTGGCGGGGAGCTGTTTTTT; CDR3 protein: CASSLDGQGAGGELFF
clone size: .; D gene: .; V gene: TRBV5-1; J gene: TRBJ2-7; CDR3 DNA: TGCGCCAGCAGCTTGGGGACTGCCCTCTACGAGCAGTACTTC; CDR3 protein: CASSLGTALYEQYF
clone size: .; D gene: .; V gene: TRBV28; J gene: TRBJ1-5; CDR3 DNA: TGTGCCAGCAGCCTAAGGGTCCTACCCGGCAATCAGCCCCAGCATTTT; CDR3 protein: CASSLRVLPGNQPQHF
clone size: .; D gene: TRBD2; V gene: TRBV10-1; J gene: TRBJ2-2; CDR3 DNA: TGCGCCAGCAGGGGACTAGCGGGAGGCCCGAACACCGGGGAGCTGTTTTTT; CDR3 protein: CASRGLAGGPNTGELFF
clone size: .; D gene: .; V gene: TRBV9; J gene: TRBJ2-7; CDR3 DNA: TGTGCCAGCGCCTCTTGGGGGGAGCAGTACTTC; CDR3 protein: CASASWGEQYF
clone size: .; D gene: .; V gene: TRBV27; J gene: TRBJ2-5; CDR3 DNA: TGTGCCAGCAGCACCTCCGGGACCCCGATCGGGGCCCAGTACTTC; CDR3 protein: CASSTSGTPIGAQYF
clone size: .; D gene: .; V gene: TRBV9; J gene: TRBJ1-3; CDR3 DNA: TGTGCCAGCAGCGTAGGCAGATTTCCAGCCGGAAACACCATATATTTT; CDR3 protein: CASSVGRFPAGNTIYF
clone size: .; D gene: .; V gene: TRBV27; J gene: TRBJ1-1; CDR3 DNA: TGTGCCAGCAGCCCCGGGACGGGGGGCACTGAAGCTTTCTTT; CDR3 protein: CASSPGTGGTEAFF
clone size: .; D gene: TRBD1; V gene: TRBV9; J gene: TRBJ1-1; CDR3 DNA: TGTGCCAGCAGCGTAGGACGAGGACAGGGGGCTTTGAACACTGAAGCTTTCTTT; CDR3 protein: CASSVGRGQGALNTEAFF
clone size: .; D gene: TRBD1; V gene: TRBV5-1; J gene: TRBJ2-7; CDR3 DNA: TGCGCCAGCAGCTCCGGGACAGGGTCCTACGAGCAGTACTTC; CDR3 protein: CASSSGTGSYEQYF
clone size: .; D gene: TRBD1; V gene: TRBV2; J gene: TRBJ2-7; CDR3 DNA: TGTGCCAGCAGATACGGGACAGGCCGTTCCGAGCAGTACTTC; CDR3 protein: CASRYGTGRSEQYF
clone size: .; D gene: .; V gene: TRBV2; J gene: TRBJ2-5; CDR3 DNA: TGTGCCAGCAGTGTGCTTGGCCAAGAGACCCAGTACTTC; CDR3 protein: CASSVLGQETQYF
clone size: .; D gene: TRBD2; V gene: TRBV5-6; J gene: TRBJ2-1; CDR3 DNA: TGTGCCAGCAGCTTAGGTAGCGGGGTGTCCTACAATGAGCAGTTCTTC; CDR3 protein: CASSLGSGVSYNEQFF
clone size: once; D gene: TRBD2; V gene: TRBV19; J gene: TRBJ2-3; CDR3 DNA: TGTGCCAGTAGGCCAGGACTAGCGGCCACAGATACGCAGTATTTT; CDR3 protein: CASRPGLAATDTQYF
clone size: .; D gene: .; V gene: TRBV29-1; J gene: TRBJ1-1; CDR3 DNA: TGCAGCGTTGAGGGCTTAACAGGGAGGGGCATTCACACTGAAGCTTTCTTT; CDR3 protein: CSVEGLTGRGIHTEAFF
clone size: .; D gene: .; V gene: TRBV10-1; J gene: TRBJ1-2; CDR3 DNA: TGCGCCAGCAGGGGCAGTGGCTACACCTTC; CDR3 protein: CASRGSGYTF
clone size: .; D gene: .; V gene: TRBV4-3; J gene: TRBJ2-7; CDR3 DNA: TGCGCCAGCAGCCAAGATATAGGGGACTTGGACGAGCAGTACTTC; CDR3 protein: CASSQDIGDLDEQYF
clone size: .; D gene: .; V gene: TRBV27; J gene: TRBJ1-1; CDR3 DNA: TGTGCCAGCAGTTTAAACACCCAGATACTGAACACTGAAGCTTTCTTT; CDR3 protein: CASSLNTQILNTEAFF
clone size: .; D gene: TRBD1; V gene: TRBV4-2; J gene: TRBJ2-7; CDR3 DNA: TGTGCCAGCAGCCAGGCTAACCGGGACAGGGGAGGCGAGCAGTACTTC; CDR3 protein: CASSQANRDRGGEQYF
clone size: .; D gene: .; V gene: TRBV27; J gene: TRBJ1-5; CDR3 DNA: TGTGCCAGCAGGGCGAGCGGTCAATGGCAGCCCCAGCCCCAGCATTTT; CDR3 protein: CASRASGQWQPQPQHF
clone size: .; D gene: .; V gene: TRBV6-5; J gene: TRBJ2-5; CDR3 DNA: TGTGCCAGCAGTTACTCAGTAGTGGAGACCCAGTACTTC; CDR3 protein: CASSYSVVETQYF
clone size: .; D gene: TRBD2; V gene: TRBV5-1; J gene: TRBJ2-1; CDR3 DNA: TGCGCCAGCAGGCTTGGGGCGGGAGATGAGCAGTTCTTC; CDR3 protein: CASRLGAGDEQFF
clone size: .; D gene: .; V gene: TRBV27; J gene: TRBJ1-5; CDR3 DNA: TGTGCCAGCAGTGGGGGGATGCAGCCACGCAATCAGCCCCAGCATTTT; CDR3 protein: CASSGGMQPRNQPQHF
clone size: once; D gene: .; V gene: TRBV27; J gene: TRBJ2-2; CDR3 DNA: TGTGCCAGCACCGAAACTTCGAACACCGGGGAGCTGTTTTTT; CDR3 protein: CASTETSNTGELFF
clone size: .; D gene: TRBD2; V gene: TRBV30; J gene: TRBJ2-1; CDR3 DNA: TGTGCCGCGGGAGCTTACAATGAGCAGTTCTTC; CDR3 protein: CAAGAYNEQFF
clone size: .; D gene: TRBD2; V gene: TRBV29-1; J gene: TRBJ2-1; CDR3 DNA: TGCAGCGTTGTTTATAGCGCTATTGGGGGGGATGAGCAGTTCTTC; CDR3 protein: CSVVYSAIGGDEQFF
clone size: once; D gene: .; V gene: TRBV10-2; J gene: TRBJ1-5; CDR3 DNA: TGCGCCACCTCTCAAAAAAGCAATCAGCCCCAGCATTTT; CDR3 protein: CATSQKSNQPQHF
clone size: .; D gene: .; V gene: TRBV6-5; J gene: TRBJ2-7; CDR3 DNA: TGTGCCAGCGCACACAGGGCCCACTACGAGCAGTACTTC; CDR3 protein: CASAHRAHYEQYF
clone size: .; D gene: .; V gene: TRBV7-9; J gene: TRBJ1-5; CDR3 DNA: TGTGCCAGCAGCCGACTACGGGCCGGGGGCAATCAGCCCCAGCATTTT; CDR3 protein: CASSRLRAGGNQPQHF
clone size: once; D gene: .; V gene: TRBV6-1; J gene: TRBJ1-5; CDR3 DNA: TGTGCCAGCAGTGAGGACAGATCCAATCAGCCCCAGCATTTT; CDR3 protein: CASSEDRSNQPQHF
clone size: .; D gene: TRBD2; V gene: TRBV7-9; J gene: TRBJ2-3; CDR3 DNA: TGTGCCAGCAGCTTCAGCGGGGAAGATACGCAGTATTTT; CDR3 protein: CASSFSGEDTQYF
clone size: .; D gene: TRBD1; V gene: TRBV29-1; J gene: TRBJ1-3; CDR3 DNA: TGCAGCGTTGTAGCGGACAGGGGAAACACCATATATTTT; CDR3 protein: CSVVADRGNTIYF
clone size: .; D gene: TRBD2; V gene: TRBV28; J gene: TRBJ2-5; CDR3 DNA: TGTGCCAGCACCATAGGACTAGCGGGAGGCGCGACCCTTCAAGAGACCCAGTACTTC; CDR3 protein: CASTIGLAGGATLQETQYF
clone size: .; D gene: .; V gene: TRBV7-8; J gene: TRBJ2-2; CDR3 DNA: TGTGCCAGCAGCCCCCGACAAGAGAACACCGGGGAGCTGTTTTTT; CDR3 protein: CASSPRQENTGELFF